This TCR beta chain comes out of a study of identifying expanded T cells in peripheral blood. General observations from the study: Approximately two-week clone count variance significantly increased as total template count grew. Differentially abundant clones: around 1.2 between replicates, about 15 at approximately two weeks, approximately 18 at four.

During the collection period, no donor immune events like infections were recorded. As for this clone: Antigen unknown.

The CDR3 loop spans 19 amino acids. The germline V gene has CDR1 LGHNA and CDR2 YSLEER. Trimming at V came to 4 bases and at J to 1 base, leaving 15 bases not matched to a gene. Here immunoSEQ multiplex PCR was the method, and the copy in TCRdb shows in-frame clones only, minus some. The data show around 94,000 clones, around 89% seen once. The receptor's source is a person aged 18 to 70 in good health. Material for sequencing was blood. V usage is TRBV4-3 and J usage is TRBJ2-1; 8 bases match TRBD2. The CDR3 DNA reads TGCGCCAGCAGCCGCGACGGGAGGGGGGGACATACATCCTACAATGAGCAGTTCTTC. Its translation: CASSRDGRGGHTSYNEQFF.